Below are 10 T cell receptor beta chains sequenced from a single sample in a study of blood T cells in healthy people across ages. Primers used in a second PCR of roughly 6 to 12 cycles were a sample-barcoded 5' primer and a J-beta primer mix. Via MiXCR, TCRdb re-called the 5' RACE reads, giving one row per CDR3 protein. The sample holds about 1.4 million distinct CDR3 sequences, 55% to 75% seen once. Material for sequencing was blood. The receptors here all came from a man between 18 and 29 years old in good health.

The V and J genes are TRBV9 and TRBJ2-6; no firm D call. The V gene lost 4 bases and the J gene lost 9 bases, with 5 bases spanning the gap. Germline V gene lookup returns CDR1 SGDLS and CDR2 YYNGEE. The CDR3 length is 11 residues. The CDR3 DNA sequence: TGTGCCAGCAGCTCAGACAACGTCCTGACTTTC. This sequence encodes CASSSDNVLTF. Looking up the rest from reference TRBV9 and TRBJ2-6 gives the full variable domain: DSGVTQTPKHLITATGQRVTLRCSPRSGDLSVYWYQQSLDQGLQFLIQYYNGEERAKGNILERFSAQQFPDLHSELNLSSLELGDSALYFCASSSDNVLTFGAGSRLTVL.

This clonotype was seen repeatedly, ten times or more. The chain combines TRBV20-1 with TRBJ2-5; 10 bases fit TRBD2. The J segment lost 2 bases and the V segment lost 0 bases, leaving 0 bases of the junction unmatched. Germline CDR1 reads DFQATT; CDR2 reads SNEGSKA (reference sequence). The CDR3 is made up of 14 amino acids. The CDR3 is CSAREGLAQETQYF. For the CDR3, the DNA is TGCAGTGCTAGAGAGGGACTAGCGCAAGAGACCCAGTACTTC.

The rearrangement joins TRBV20-1 to TRBJ2-4, with 9 bases lining up with TRBD1. The J call may be mistaken, given a closer DNA end match to TRBJ2-7. The CDR3 spans 14 residues. CDR1 DFQATT and CDR2 SNEGSKA come from the germline V gene (reference sequence). DNA of the CDR3: TGCAGTGCCACCGACAGGGGGAAATACTACGAGCAGTACTTC. Residues: CSATDRGKYYEQYF.

The chain combines TRBV20-1 with TRBJ2-7, with 10 bases lining up with TRBD2. V lost 8 bases and J lost 6; bases outside the gene matches: 10. This CDR3 spans 13 amino acids. Germline CDR1 is DFQATT and CDR2 is SNEGSKA (reference sequence). The CDR3 DNA reads as TGCAGTAAACTAGCGGGGAGGCATGCCGAGCAGTACTTC. Protein sequence: CSKLAGRHAEQYF.

There are a few counts of this clonotype. V is TRBV27 and J is TRBJ2-7; 8 bases line up with TRBD1. V lost 11 bases, J lost 3 bases, and 6 bases stayed unmatched. Germline values: CDR1 MNHEY, CDR2 SMNVEV (reference sequence). The CDR3 has 12 residues. Written as DNA, the CDR3 is TGTGCCGTGGGACAGGCTCTCTACGAGCAGTACTTC. It yields the protein CAVGQALYEQYF.

The chain joins TRBV25-1 to TRBJ1-1, with D perhaps matching TRBD1 (5 bases). Germline CDR1 and CDR2: MGHDK and SYGVNS. The CDR3 is made up of 13 amino acids. V was pared by 3 bases and J by 8 bases, with 13 bases between. CDR3 in amino acids: CASSEGTLREAFF. Written as DNA, the CDR3 is TGTGCCAGCAGTGAGGGGACGTTGAGAGAAGCTTTCTTT. Filled out from reference TRBV25-1 and TRBJ1-1, the complete variable domain reads EADIYQTPRYLVIGTGKKITLECSQTMGHDKMYWYQQDPGMELHLIHYSYGVNSTEKGDLSSESTVSRIRTEHFPLTLESARPSHTSQYLCASSEGTLREAFFGQGTRLTVV.

CDR3 nucleotide sequence: TGTGCCAGCAGCTCCGGGACAGGGAGGGCCAAAAACATTCAGTACTTC. This gives the protein CASSSGTGRAKNIQYF. V usage is TRBV7-2 and J usage is TRBJ2-4; 9 bases fit TRBD1. With 4 bases clipped from V and 1 base from J, the junction kept 5 bases outside the gene matches. This CDR3 comprises 16 residues. Germline V gene lookup returns CDR1 SGHTA and CDR2 FQGNSA.

The rearrangement uses TRBV18 and TRBJ2-6; no definite D call. The V and J ends lost 3 bases and 0 bases respectively, with 9 bases between them. The CDR3 is 16 residues long. Germline V gene data show CDR1 as KGHSH and CDR2 as LQKENI. The chain's CDR3 is CASSPSQDSGANVLTF. In DNA, the CDR3 is TGTGCCAGCTCACCGTCACAAGACTCTGGGGCCAACGTCCTGACTTTC. Drawing the rest from reference TRBV18 and TRBJ2-6, the complete variable domain is NAGVMQNPRHLVRRRGQEARLRCSPMKGHSHVYWYRQLPEEGLKFMVYLQKENIIDESGMPKERFSAEFPKEGPSILRIQQVVRGDSAAYFCASSPSQDSGANVLTFGAGSRLTVL.

The CDR3 sequence: CAISDAPGYEQYF. In nucleotides, the CDR3 is TGTGCCATCAGTGACGCCCCAGGCTACGAGCAGTACTTC. This rearrangement joins TRBV10-3 to TRBJ2-7; D is unclear. The CDR3 spans 13 residues. The germline V gene encodes CDR1 ENHRY and CDR2 SYGVKD. Trimming took off 3 bases at V and 3 bases at J, with 9 bases between the two ends.

The chain carries TRBV2 and TRBJ1-2; 7 positions agree with TRBD1. The CDR3 is 12 amino acids. CDR1 and CDR2 from the germline V gene are SNHLY and FYNNEI. With V trimmed by 8 bases and J by 6 bases, 6 bases remained unmatched. The CDR3 bases are TGTGCCAGCGTTAACAGGGGAGATGGCTACACCTTC. This gives the protein CASVNRGDGYTF.